Shown below are 2 T cell receptor beta chains from a single sample sequenced in a study of blood T cell repertoires in COVID-19 (TCRdb year 2020). Library prep was done by the immunoSEQ multiplex PCR assay. TCRdb stores this immuneACCESS table with in-frame sequences only. Part of the clones is absent; in the studies checked, under half of the shortfall reflects unresolved V genes, and no reason is known for the rest. The sample profile shows 300,000 to 450,000 clones; 81% of them were found once. The ten largest clones add up to 0.85% to 1.2% of the sample. The sequenced sample was peripheral blood. The receptors come from a human donor with acute or convalescent COVID-19. The donor label of this sample is uncertain.

This chain joins TRBV28 and TRBJ1-2; 9 bases are shared with TRBD1. Germline V CDR1 and CDR2: MDHEN, SYDVKM. CDR3 length: 15 amino acids. With V trimmed by 7 bases and J by 3 bases, 9 bases remained unmatched. The CDR3 coding sequence is TGTGCCAGCACCAAGGACAGGGGCTTGGACTATGGCTACACCTTC. Protein sequence: CASTKDRGLDYGYTF.

This sequence joins TRBV27 and TRBJ1-6; D gene unclear. The germline gives CDR1 MNHEY, CDR2 SMNVEV (reference sequence). V was clipped by 6 bases and J by 10 bases, with 13 bases between them. The CDR3 totals 13 residues. This chain's CDR3 is CASRVEYRSPLHF. For the CDR3, the DNA is TGTGCCAGCAGGGTTGAGTATCGATCACCCCTCCACTTT.